These T cell receptor beta chains were read from a single sample in a study of blood T cell repertoires in COVID-19. The data were produced by immunoSEQ multiplex PCR, yet TCRdb's version contains in-frame clones alone and is incomplete. The sample lists about 55,000 clones, roughly 90% occurring once. The sequenced sample was peripheral blood. The receptors were sampled from an elderly man with acute or convalescent COVID-19. Each CDR3 is given with its conserved first and last residue. D genes are given only for firm matches. For some rows the clone size is stated as once, few or many, or as a class when expanded; others skip it.

v_call: TRBV7-4; j_call: TRBJ2-6; clone_size: once; d_call: -; cdr3_nt: TGTGCCAGCAGCTTAGAAGGGGTCCTCAACTCTGGGGCCAACGTCCTGACTTTC; cdr3_aa: CASSLEGVLNSGANVLTF
v_call: TRBV5-4; j_call: TRBJ1-1; clone_size: -; d_call: -; cdr3_nt: TGTGCCAGCAGCTTGGAGGGAGGGAGCTTTCGGGAAGCTTTCTTT; cdr3_aa: CASSLEGGSFREAFF
v_call: TRBV4-3; j_call: TRBJ2-1; clone_size: few; d_call: TRBD1; cdr3_nt: TGCGCCAGCAGCGACAGGGACTCCTACAATGAGCAGTTCTTC; cdr3_aa: CASSDRDSYNEQFF
v_call: TRBV6-5; j_call: TRBJ1-2; clone_size: -; d_call: TRBD1; cdr3_nt: TGTGCCAGCAGTTCCCAAGCAGGGGGTTATGGCTACACCTTC; cdr3_aa: CASSSQAGGYGYTF
v_call: TRBV5-4; j_call: TRBJ2-5; clone_size: -; d_call: TRBD1; cdr3_nt: TGTGCCAGCAGCTTGAGGGGGCCTTCGGAGACCCAGTACTTC; cdr3_aa: CASSLRGPSETQYF
v_call: TRBV19; j_call: TRBJ1-4; clone_size: -; d_call: -; cdr3_nt: TGTGCCAGTAAGGCAGGGGCGGAGGAAAAACTGTTTTTT; cdr3_aa: CASKAGAEEKLFF
v_call: TRBV4-3; j_call: TRBJ2-7; clone_size: few; d_call: TRBD1; cdr3_nt: TGCGCCAGCAGCAAGGGACAGGGGGCTCCCTCCTACGAGCAGTACTTC; cdr3_aa: CASSKGQGAPSYEQYF
v_call: TRBV19; j_call: TRBJ2-3; clone_size: -; d_call: -; cdr3_nt: TGTGCCAGTAGTATAGGAAGCGGGCCAGATACGCAGTATTTT; cdr3_aa: CASSIGSGPDTQYF
v_call: TRBV30; j_call: TRBJ1-6; clone_size: -; d_call: -; cdr3_nt: TGTGCCTGGAGTGTAAGAGGGAGGGGATCCTATAATTCACCCCTCCACTTT; cdr3_aa: CAWSVRGRGSYNSPLHF
v_call: TRBV11-3; j_call: TRBJ2-7; clone_size: -; d_call: TRBD1; cdr3_nt: TGTGCCAGCAGCTTGACAGGGTCTCACGAGCAGTACTTC; cdr3_aa: CASSLTGSHEQYF
v_call: TRBV6-5; j_call: TRBJ2-5; clone_size: -; d_call: TRBD1; cdr3_nt: TGTGCCAGCAAGGGGGCGCGTGGGCAAGAGACCCAGTACTTC; cdr3_aa: CASKGARGQETQYF